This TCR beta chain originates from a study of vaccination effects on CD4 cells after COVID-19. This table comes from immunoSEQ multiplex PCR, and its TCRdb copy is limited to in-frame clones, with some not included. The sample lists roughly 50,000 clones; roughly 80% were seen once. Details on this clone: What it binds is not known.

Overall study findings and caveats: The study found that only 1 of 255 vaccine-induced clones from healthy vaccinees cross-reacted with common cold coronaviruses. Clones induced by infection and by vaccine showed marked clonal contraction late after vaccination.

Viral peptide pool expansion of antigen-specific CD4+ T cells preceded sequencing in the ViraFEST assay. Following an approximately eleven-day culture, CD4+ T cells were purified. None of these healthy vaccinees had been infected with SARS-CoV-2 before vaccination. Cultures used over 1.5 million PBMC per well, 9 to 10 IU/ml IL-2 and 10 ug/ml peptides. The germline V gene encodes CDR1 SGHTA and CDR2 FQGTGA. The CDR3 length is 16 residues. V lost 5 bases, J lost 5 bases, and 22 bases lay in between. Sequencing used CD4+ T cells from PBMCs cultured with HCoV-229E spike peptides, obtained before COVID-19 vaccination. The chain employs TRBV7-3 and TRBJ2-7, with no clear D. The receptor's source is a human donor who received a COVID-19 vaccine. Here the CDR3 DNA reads TGTGCCAGCAGCCAGACCGGGCCCCTATCACTCCACGAGCAGTACGTC. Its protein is CASSQTGPLSLHEQYV.